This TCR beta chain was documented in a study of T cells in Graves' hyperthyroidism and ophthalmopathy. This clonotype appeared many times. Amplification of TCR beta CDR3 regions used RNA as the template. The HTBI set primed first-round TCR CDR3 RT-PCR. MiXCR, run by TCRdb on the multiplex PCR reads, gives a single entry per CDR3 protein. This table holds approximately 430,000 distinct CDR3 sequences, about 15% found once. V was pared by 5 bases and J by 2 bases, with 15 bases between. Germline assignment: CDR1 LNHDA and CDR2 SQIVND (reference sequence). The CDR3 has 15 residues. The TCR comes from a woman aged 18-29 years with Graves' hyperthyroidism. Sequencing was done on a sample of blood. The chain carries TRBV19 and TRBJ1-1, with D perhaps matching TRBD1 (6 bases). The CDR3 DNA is TGTGCCAGTAGTGCTTGGGACAAACCTAACACTGAAGCTTTCTTT. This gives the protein CASSAWDKPNTEAFF.